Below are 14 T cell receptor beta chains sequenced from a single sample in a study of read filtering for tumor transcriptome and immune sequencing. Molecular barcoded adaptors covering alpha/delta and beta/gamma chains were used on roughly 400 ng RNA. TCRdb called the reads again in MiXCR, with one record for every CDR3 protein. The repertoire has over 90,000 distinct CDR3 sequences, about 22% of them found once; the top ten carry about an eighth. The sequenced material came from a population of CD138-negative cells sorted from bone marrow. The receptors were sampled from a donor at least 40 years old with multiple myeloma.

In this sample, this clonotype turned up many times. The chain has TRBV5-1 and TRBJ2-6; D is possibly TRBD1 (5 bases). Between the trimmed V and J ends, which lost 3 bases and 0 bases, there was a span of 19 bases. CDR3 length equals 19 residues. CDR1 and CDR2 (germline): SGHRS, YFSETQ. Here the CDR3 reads CASSSTGEGFSSGANVLTF. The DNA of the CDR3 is TGCGCCAGCAGCTCCACAGGCGAAGGATTCTCCTCTGGGGCCAACGTCCTGACTTTC.

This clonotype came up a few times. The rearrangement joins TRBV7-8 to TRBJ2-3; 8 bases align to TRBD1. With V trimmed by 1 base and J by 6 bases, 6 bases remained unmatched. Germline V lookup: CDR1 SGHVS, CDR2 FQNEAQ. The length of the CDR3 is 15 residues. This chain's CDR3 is CASSLVQGASDTQYF. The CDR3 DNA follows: TGTGCCAGCAGCTTAGTCCAGGGGGCTTCGGATACGCAGTATTTT.

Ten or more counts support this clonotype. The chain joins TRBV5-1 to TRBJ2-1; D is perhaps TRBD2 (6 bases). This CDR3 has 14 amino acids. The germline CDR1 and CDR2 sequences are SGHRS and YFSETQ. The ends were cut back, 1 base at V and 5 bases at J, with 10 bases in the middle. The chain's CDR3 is CASSLTSWNNEQFF. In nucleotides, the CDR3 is TGCGCCAGCAGCTTGACTAGCTGGAACAATGAGCAGTTCTTC.

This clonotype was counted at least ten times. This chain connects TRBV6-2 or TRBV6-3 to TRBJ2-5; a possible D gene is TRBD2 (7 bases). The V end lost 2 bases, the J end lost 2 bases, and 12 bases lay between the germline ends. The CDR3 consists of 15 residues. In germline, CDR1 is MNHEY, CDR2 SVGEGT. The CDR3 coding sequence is TGTGCCAGCAGTTACCGGGGGGCTTGGCAAGAGACCCAGTACTTC. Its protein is CASSYRGAWQETQYF.

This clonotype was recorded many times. The CDR3 sequence: CASRVRGEKLFF. In nucleotides, the CDR3 is TGTGCCAGCAGGGTTAGAGGGGAAAAACTGTTTTTT. The chain has TRBV28 and TRBJ1-4; D uncertain. Germline CDR1 MDHEN, CDR2 SYDVKM. The V end lost 6 bases, the J end lost 8 bases, and 10 bases lay between the germline ends. The CDR3 is 12 residues long.

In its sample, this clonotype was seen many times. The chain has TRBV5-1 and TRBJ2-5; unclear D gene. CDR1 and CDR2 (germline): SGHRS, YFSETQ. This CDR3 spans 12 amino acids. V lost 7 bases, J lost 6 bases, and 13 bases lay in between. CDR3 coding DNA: TGCGCCAGCCCACCTCCCTGGAAGACCCAGTACTTC. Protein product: CASPPPWKTQYF.

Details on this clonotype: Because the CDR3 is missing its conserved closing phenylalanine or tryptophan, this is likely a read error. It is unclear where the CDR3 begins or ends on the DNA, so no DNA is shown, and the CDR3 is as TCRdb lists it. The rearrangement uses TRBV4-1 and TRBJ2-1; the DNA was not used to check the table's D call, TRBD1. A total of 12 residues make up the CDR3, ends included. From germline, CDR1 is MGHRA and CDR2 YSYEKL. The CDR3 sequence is CASSPLGNEQLL.

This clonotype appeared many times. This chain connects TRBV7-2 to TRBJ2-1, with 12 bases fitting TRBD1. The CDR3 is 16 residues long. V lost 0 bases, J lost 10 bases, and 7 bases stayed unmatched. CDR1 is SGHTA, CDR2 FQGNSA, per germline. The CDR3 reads CASSLASGTGGWEQFF. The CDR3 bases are TGTGCCAGCAGCTTAGCATCAGGGACAGGGGGCTGGGAGCAGTTCTTC.

CDR3 nucleotide sequence: TGTGCCAGCAGCCAAAGACAGTTCGCCCCTGGAAACACCATATATTTT. Protein sequence: CASSQRQFAPGNTIYF. The chain couples TRBV14 to TRBJ1-3; possibly TRBD1 for D (5 bases). CDR1 is SGHDN, CDR2 FVKESK, per germline. Trimming took 2 bases from V and 2 from J, leaving 13 bases between them. The CDR3 extends over 16 amino acids.

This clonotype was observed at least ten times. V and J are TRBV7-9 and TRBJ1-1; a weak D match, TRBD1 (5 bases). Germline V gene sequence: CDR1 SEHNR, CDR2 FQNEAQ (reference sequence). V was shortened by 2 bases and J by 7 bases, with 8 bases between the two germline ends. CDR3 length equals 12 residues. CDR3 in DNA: TGTGCCAGCAGCTTAACGACAGTTGAAGCTTTCTTT. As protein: CASSLTTVEAFF.

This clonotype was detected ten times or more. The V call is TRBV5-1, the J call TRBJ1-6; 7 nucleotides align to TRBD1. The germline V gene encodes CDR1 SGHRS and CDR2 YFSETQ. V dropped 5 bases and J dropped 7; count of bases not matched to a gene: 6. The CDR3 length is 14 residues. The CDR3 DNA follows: TGCGCCAGCAGAGCCGGGACAGAGAATTCACCCCTCCACTTT. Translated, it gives CASRAGTENSPLHF.

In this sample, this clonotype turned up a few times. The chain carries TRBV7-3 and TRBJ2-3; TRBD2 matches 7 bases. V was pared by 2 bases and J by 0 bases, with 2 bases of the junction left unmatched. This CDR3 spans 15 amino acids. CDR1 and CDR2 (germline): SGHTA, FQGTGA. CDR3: CASSLRGGSTDTQYF. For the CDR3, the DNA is TGTGCCAGCAGCTTACGCGGGGGAAGCACAGATACGCAGTATTTT.

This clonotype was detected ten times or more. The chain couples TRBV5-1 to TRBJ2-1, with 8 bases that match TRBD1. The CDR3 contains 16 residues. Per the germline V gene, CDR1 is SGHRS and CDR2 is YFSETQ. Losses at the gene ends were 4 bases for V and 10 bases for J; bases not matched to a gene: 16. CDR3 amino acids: CASSTTLAPTGEEQFF. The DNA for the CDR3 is TGCGCCAGCAGCACCACCCTGGCCCCGACAGGGGAAGAGCAGTTCTTC.

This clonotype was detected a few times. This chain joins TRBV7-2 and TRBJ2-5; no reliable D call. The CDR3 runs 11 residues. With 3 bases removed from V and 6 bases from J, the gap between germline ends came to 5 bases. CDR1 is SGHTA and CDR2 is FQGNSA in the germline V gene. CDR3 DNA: TGTGCCAGCAGCTTTGGGAAGACCCAGTACTTC. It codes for CASSFGKTQYF.